Presented here are 8 T cell receptor gamma chains from one specimen sequenced in a study of gamma delta lymphoproliferative disorders and STAT genes. TCRdb repeated clone calling on the multiplex PCR reads with CATT. The data contain around 1,100 gamma-chain clones, 15% to 25% of them singletons. Sequencing used genomic DNA taken from PBMCs of patients and controls. Input material: blood. Receptors originate from a human donor in good health.

This clone is medium-sized (0.01 to 0.1%) within its sample. TCRdb's listed protein matches a much larger clone and diverges from this DNA's translation at residue 10, likely through a read error; the protein shown comes from the DNA. The chain couples TRGV4 to TRGJP. The J gene, not given by TCRdb, was assigned here from a germline match of the nucleotide sequence. The CDR3 has 21 residues. Germline loops: CDR1 EGSTGY, CDR2 YDSYTSSV. The V and J ends lost 0 bases and 5 bases, in that order; junction bases with no gene match: 16. The CDR3 reads CATWDGHTNQVEELGKKIKVF. DNA for the CDR3: TGTGCCACCTGGGATGGGCACACGAACCAAGTTGAAGAGTTGGGCAAAAAAATCAAGGTATTT.

This clone is deemed medium-sized. The J gene is TRGJ1 or TRGJ2, the V gene TRGV3. TCRdb gives no J gene; it was assigned here by matching the DNA to germline. The V gene end was trimmed by 0 bases and the J gene end by 4 bases; junction bases not matched to a gene: 6. Germline values: CDR1 VTNTFY, CDR2 YDVSTARD (reference sequence). The CDR3 is made up of 14 amino acids. CDR3 in DNA: TGTGCCACCTGGGACAGGCAGGAATATTATAAGAAACTCTTT. Translating gives CATWDRQEYYKKLF.

V is TRGV3 and J is TRGJ1 or TRGJ2. The J gene was not available in TCRdb and was assigned here by matching the DNA to germline segments. This CDR3 is 14 amino acids long. Losses at the gene ends were 3 bases for V and 10 bases for J; bases not matched to a gene: 15. The germline V gene has CDR1 VTNTFY and CDR2 YDVSTARD (reference sequence). CDR3 DNA: TGTGCCACCTGGGACCTATTCGAATTATTAAAGAAACTCTTT. Protein: CATWDLFELLKKLF.

This clone is large in the sample. The chain is built from TRGV4 and TRGJ1 or TRGJ2. Germline matching of the DNA provided the J gene here, since TCRdb leaves it blank. CDR1 and CDR2 (germline): EGSTGY, YDSYTSSV. CDR3 length: 12 residues. The V gene end was trimmed by 5 bases and the J gene end by 3 bases; junction bases not matched to a gene: 4. CDR3 nucleotide sequence: TGTGCCACCTGGGTCCTTTATTATAAGAAACTCTTT. Protein sequence: CATWVLYYKKLF.

This clone is medium-sized within its sample. The DNA of the CDR3 is TGTGCCTTGTGCCCATATTATAAGAAACTCTTT. Translated: CALCPYYKKLF. The rearrangement links TRGV9 to TRGJ1 or TRGJ2. TCRdb is silent on the J gene; assignment here came from matching the DNA to germline. The CDR3 is 11 residues long. V shed 7 bases and J 4 bases; nucleotides not matched to a gene: 4. Germline assignment: CDR1 GITISATS and CDR2 ISYDGTV (reference sequence).

The chain carries TRGV2 and TRGJ1 or TRGJ2. No J gene is reported in TCRdb; it was inferred here by comparing the DNA with germline. The ends lost 3 bases at V and 9 bases at J; junction bases unmatched: 20. From germline, CDR1 is EGSNGY and CDR2 YDSYNSKV. CDR3 length equals 16 residues. The CDR3 is CATWDRVGKPGGKKLF. The CDR3 coding sequence is TGTGCCACCTGGGACCGGGTAGGTAAACCTGGGGGTAAGAAACTCTTT.

This clone is deemed medium-sized. The chain joins TRGV4 to TRGJ1 or TRGJ2. TCRdb is silent on the J gene; assignment here came from matching the DNA to germline. V gave up 2 bases and J gave up 6 bases; unmatched junction bases: 13. This CDR3 region has 15 residues. CDR1 and CDR2 (germline): EGSTGY, YDSYTSSV. This CDR3 is CATWDATPLFYKKLF. The CDR3 DNA reads TGTGCCACCTGGGATGCAACACCGCTATTTTATAAGAAACTCTTT.

By share, this clone counts as medium-sized (0.01 to 0.1%). The rearrangement joins TRGV4 to TRGJ1 or TRGJ2. The J gene, absent from TCRdb, was called here by matching the DNA to germline. The J segment lost 6 bases and the V segment lost 0 bases, leaving 8 bases of the junction unmatched. Germline CDR1 is EGSTGY and CDR2 is YDSYTSSV. This CDR3 has 14 amino acids. CDR3: CATWDGGGVYKKLF. The DNA for the CDR3 is TGTGCCACCTGGGATGGGGGGGGGGTTTATAAGAAACTCTTT.